The rows below give T cell receptor beta chains drawn from one sample of a study of cytomegalovirus exposure and HLA in healthy donors. Profiled with immunoSEQ multiplex PCR; TCRdb holds only in-frame clones, not every one. The data show 150,000 to 200,000 clones, 78% seen once. The sequenced sample consisted of PBMCs. The source is a woman in her 30s in good health and CMV-seropositive. Both conserved end residues are part of each CDR3. The D gene is left open where the match is weak. The size field is filled for only some rows; it gives once, few, many or a size class.

DNA | CDR3 | size | J | V | D
TGTGCCAGCAGTTACAGGGATGGGGACACCATATATTTT | CASSYRDGDTIYF | - | TRBJ1-3 | TRBV28 | -
TGTGCCAGCAGTTACGGTAGTAATGAAAAACTGTTTTTT | CASSYGSNEKLFF | - | TRBJ1-4 | TRBV6-5 | -
TGTGCCAGCAGTTCAATTCTCCTCCGGGACAGCCAAGAGACCCAGTACTTC | CASSSILLRDSQETQYF | - | TRBJ2-5 | TRBV13 | TRBD1
TGCGCCAGCAGCGCAACTAGCGGTGGCACAGATACGCAGTATTTT | CASSATSGGTDTQYF | - | TRBJ2-3 | TRBV4-3 | TRBD2
TGCGCCAGCAGCTTACAGGGCAAGGCTGAAGCTTTCTTT | CASSLQGKAEAFF | - | TRBJ1-1 | TRBV5-1 | -
TGTGCCACCCGCGGAGCATCCGCAACTAATGAAAAACTGTTTTTT | CATRGASATNEKLFF | few | TRBJ1-4 | TRBV19 | -
TGTGCCTGGATGTGTAGCGCGGCCGGGGAGCTGTTTTTT | CAWMCSAAGELFF | - | TRBJ2-2 | TRBV30 | -
TGTGCCAGCCGGGGCTCGGGAGTCGCCTACTACGAGCAGTACTTC | CASRGSGVAYYEQYF | - | TRBJ2-7 | TRBV28 | -
TGTGCCTGGAGTGTACGAGACAACCGCTACGAGCAGTACTTC | CAWSVRDNRYEQYF | - | TRBJ2-7 | TRBV30 | -
TGTGCCAGCAGCCCCCCGGTGATAGCGGGTTTGGAGGAGCTGTTTTTT | CASSPPVIAGLEELFF | - | TRBJ2-2 | TRBV7-6 | TRBD2
TGTGCCAGCAGCCAAACTTCCTACGAGCAGTACTTC | CASSQTSYEQYF | - | TRBJ2-7 | TRBV11-2 | -
TGTGCCAGCAGTTACCCCGAGAATGGCGAGCAGTACTTC | CASSYPENGEQYF | - | TRBJ2-7 | TRBV6-6 | -
TGTGCCAGCAGCTTCATCCGGGACAGGGGAAGTAATGAGCAGTTCTTC | CASSFIRDRGSNEQFF | - | TRBJ2-1 | TRBV7-8 | TRBD1
TGTGCCAGCAGCTTTCCACAGGGAAGCACTGAAGCTTTCTTT | CASSFPQGSTEAFF | once | TRBJ1-1 | TRBV5-4 | -
TGTGCCAGCAGGAGAGATGCCCACGAGCAGTACTTC | CASRRDAHEQYF | once | TRBJ2-7 | TRBV6-5 | -
TGTGCCAGCAGTGACCGACGCGTAGGGAGCGGGGAGCTGTTTTTT | CASSDRRVGSGELFF | - | TRBJ2-2 | TRBV6-4 | -
TGTGCCAGCAGCCTACTCTTCGGGTCCCTCGGAGGCTACACCTTC | CASSLLFGSLGGYTF | - | TRBJ1-2 | TRBV5-5 | -
TGTGCCAGCAGTTGGGACAGACGGAACACTGAAGCTTTCTTT | CASSWDRRNTEAFF | - | TRBJ1-1 | TRBV6-1 | TRBD1
TGTGCCAGAAGCTCCTACACTTTAGCGGGATGGTCCTACAATGAGCAGTTCTTC | CARSSYTLAGWSYNEQFF | - | TRBJ2-1 | TRBV7-5 | -
TGCGCCAGCAGGTTGGCCGCGGGGGGGACCTACGAGCAGTACTTC | CASRLAAGGTYEQYF | - | TRBJ2-7 | TRBV5-1 | TRBD2
TGTGCCAGCAGCTTGGCAGGGTTGGGCACAGATACGCAGTATTTT | CASSLAGLGTDTQYF | - | TRBJ2-3 | TRBV5-4 | -
TGTGCCAGCAGTACTACCCACGGGTTGTCCTACAATGAGCAGTTCTTC | CASSTTHGLSYNEQFF | - | TRBJ2-1 | TRBV27 | -
TGTGCCAGCAGGTCCGGACAATTAAACTATGGCTACACCTTC | CASRSGQLNYGYTF | - | TRBJ1-2 | TRBV2 | -
TGTGCCAGCAGCCAAAGCACCGTCGGGGACGAGCAGTACTTC | CASSQSTVGDEQYF | - | TRBJ2-7 | TRBV4-2 | -
TGTGCTAGCAGCTTAGAGGTCGCGGGAGACAACACCGGGGAGCTGTTTTTT | CASSLEVAGDNTGELFF | few | TRBJ2-2 | TRBV7-7 | TRBD2
TGTGCCAGCAGCTTAGTCCTCAAGCCCTACGAGCAGTACTTC | CASSLVLKPYEQYF | - | TRBJ2-7 | TRBV7-9 | -
TGCGCCAGCAGCTTCTACCCTCAGGGGGCTCTGACCGGTACTGAAGCTTTCTTT | CASSFYPQGALTGTEAFF | - | TRBJ1-1 | TRBV5-1 | TRBD1
TGTGCCAGCAGCTCGGGACAGGGAGCCTACGAGCAGTACTTC | CASSSGQGAYEQYF | - | TRBJ2-7 | TRBV7-9 | TRBD1
TGTGCCAGCAGCCCTCGGACAACTAATTCACCCCTCCACTTT | CASSPRTTNSPLHF | - | TRBJ1-6 | TRBV6-4 | -
TGTGCCAGCAGCTTAGATCGGGGGACCGGGGATGAGCAGTTCTTC | CASSLDRGTGDEQFF | - | TRBJ2-1 | TRBV7-2 | -
TGTGCCAGTAAGTCGGCGGCGAGCAATCAGCCCCAGCATTTT | CASKSAASNQPQHF | - | TRBJ1-5 | TRBV19 | -
TGTGCCAGCAGCACTCAGGGGAGGGTCCCTGAAGCTTTCTTT | CASSTQGRVPEAFF | - | TRBJ1-1 | TRBV11-2 | -
TGCGCCAGCAGTAGGGAGGGAGTGTACGAGCAGTACTTC | CASSREGVYEQYF | few | TRBJ2-7 | TRBV5-1 | TRBD2